Listed below are T cell receptor beta chains from one sample, sequenced in a study of post-analysis software for immune sequencing data. In TCRdb, the PCR reads were re-called with MiXCR into one record per CDR3 protein. The sample lists more than 450,000 distinct CDR3 sequences, around 47% occurring once. The sample consisted of blood. The receptor set was obtained from a girl aged 5-17 years with multiple sclerosis. CDR3s include the opening cysteine and the closing phenylalanine or tryptophan. D genes are given only for firm matches. Clone size appears in some rows only: once, few, many, or a class for an expanded clone.

D: .
size: .
V: TRBV12-3/TRBV12-4
J: TRBJ2-5
DNA: TGTGCCAGCAGTCGGTTGGGGATACAAGAGACCCAGTACTTC
CDR3: CASSRLGIQETQYF

D: .
size: .
V: TRBV10-3
J: TRBJ2-7
DNA: TGTGCCATCAGTGAGACCGGGGGCGAGCAGTACTTC
CDR3: CAISETGGEQYF

D: TRBD2
size: .
V: TRBV20-1
J: TRBJ2-3
DNA: TGCAGTGCTGGAAATATAATTAGCGGGAGTGGTATAGATACGCAGTATTTT
CDR3: CSAGNIISGSGIDTQYF

D: .
size: .
V: TRBV27
J: TRBJ2-7
DNA: TGTGCCAGCAGTTTACTCCCGTTAAGGGATAACTCCTACGAGCAGTACTTC
CDR3: CASSLLPLRDNSYEQYF

D: .
size: few
V: TRBV5-1
J: TRBJ2-5
DNA: TGCGCCAGCAGCTTGGAGGGGTGGGGGCAAGAGACCCAGTACTTC
CDR3: CASSLEGWGQETQYF

D: .
size: .
V: TRBV9
J: TRBJ1-1
DNA: TGTGCCAGCAGCACCTCCCCGAACACTGAAGCTTTCTTT
CDR3: CASSTSPNTEAFF

D: .
size: few
V: TRBV5-5
J: TRBJ2-4
DNA: TGTGCCAGCAGCTTGTCGCTGCTAGCCAAAAACATTCAGTACTTC
CDR3: CASSLSLLAKNIQYF

D: TRBD2
size: few
V: TRBV7-9
J: TRBJ2-5
DNA: TGTGCCAGCAGCCAGCGGGGGTCAGAGACCCAGTACTTC
CDR3: CASSQRGSETQYF

D: .
size: few
V: TRBV6-5
J: TRBJ1-1
DNA: TGTGCCAGCACCCCGGGCGGCCGAGGGAACACTGAAGCTTTCTTT
CDR3: CASTPGGRGNTEAFF

D: .
size: .
V: TRBV29-1
J: TRBJ2-3
DNA: TGCAGCGTTGCCCCGACTGGAGCTAGCGCAGATACGCAGTATTTT
CDR3: CSVAPTGASADTQYF

D: .
size: .
V: TRBV7-8
J: TRBJ1-4
DNA: TGTGCCAGCAGCTTACCCTCGCAGGGTGAAAAACTGTTTTTT
CDR3: CASSLPSQGEKLFF

D: .
size: few
V: TRBV12-3/TRBV12-4
J: TRBJ1-6
DNA: TGTGCCAGCAGTTTATCCGGGGGTCGACAGAATTCACCCCTCCACTTT
CDR3: CASSLSGGRQNSPLHF

D: TRBD1
size: .
V: TRBV12-3/TRBV12-4
J: TRBJ2-7
DNA: TGTGCCAGCAGTTTACACGGACAGGGGGTATACGAGCAGTACTTC
CDR3: CASSLHGQGVYEQYF

D: .
size: .
V: TRBV5-1
J: TRBJ1-1
DNA: TGCGCCAGGATCCCCGGGGGCCGGGACACTGAAGCTTTCTTT
CDR3: CARIPGGRDTEAFF

D: .
size: once
V: TRBV12-3/TRBV12-4
J: TRBJ1-2
DNA: TGTGCCAGCAGTTTAAGGAACAGGGACTATGGCTACACCTTC
CDR3: CASSLRNRDYGYTF

D: .
size: .
V: TRBV5-5
J: TRBJ2-1
DNA: TGTGCCAGCAGCCTGAGGGACTCCCACTCCTACAATGAGCAGTTCTTC
CDR3: CASSLRDSHSYNEQFF

D: TRBD1
size: .
V: TRBV29-1
J: TRBJ1-1
DNA: TGCAGCGTTGACCAGGGGGCGAACACTGAAGCTTTCTTT
CDR3: CSVDQGANTEAFF